This T cell receptor beta chain derives from a study of cytomegalovirus exposure and HLA in healthy donors. The wider study: Around 180 million T cells yielded approximately 100 million unique TCR beta sequences, as an earlier analysis found.

The PCR employed 60 Vbeta primers together with 13 Jbeta primers. Repertoires were generated with immunoSEQ multiplex PCR, while TCRdb's copy carries only in-frame clones and drops some. The top ten hold roughly 6.3% of the sample, which has roughly 140,000 clones, roughly 80% seen once. Healthy individuals who donated bone marrow served as the donors. Overall study results and limits: In a later analysis, a missense DCLRE1C variant was linked to TCR beta V- and J-gene trimming. A later analysis linked 15,000 to 20,000 TCR beta sequences to HLA alleles at 0.05 false discovery rate.

The CDR3 extends over 15 amino acids. Trimming took 4 bases from V and 5 from J, leaving 17 bases between them. Germline CDR1 and CDR2: SNHLY and FYNNEI. A few counts support this clone. Its antigen is currently unknown. The sequenced material came from PBMCs. This clonotype was sampled from a woman in her 40s in good health and CMV-seropositive. The chain has TRBV2 and TRBJ2-5; D possibly corresponds to TRBD2 (6 bases). The CDR3 region has the DNA TGTGCCAGCAGTGGGTACACCAACCGGGGGGAGACCCAGTACTTC. Translated, it gives CASSGYTNRGETQYF.